This TCR beta chain is from a study of identical twins. Germline V gene lookup returns CDR1 SQVTM and CDR2 ANQGSEA. V was trimmed by 4 bases and J by 0 bases, leaving 10 bases between them. The CDR3 runs 13 residues. TCRdb recomputed calls from the 5' RACE reads with MiXCR, one row per CDR3 protein. Of 500,000 to 650,000 distinct CDR3 sequences in the sample, 7% to 7.5% were seen once. There are many counts of this clonotype. The same sample was also studied in work on yellow fever vaccine responses in identical twins.

This clonotype was sampled from a woman between 18 and 29 years old in good health. The chain links TRBV29-1 to TRBJ2-7, with a weak D call TRBD1 (6 bases). Sequencing was performed on PBMCs. The CDR3 loop reads CSVVGTISYEQYF. For the CDR3, the DNA is TGCAGCGTTGTGGGGACAATCTCCTACGAGCAGTACTTC.